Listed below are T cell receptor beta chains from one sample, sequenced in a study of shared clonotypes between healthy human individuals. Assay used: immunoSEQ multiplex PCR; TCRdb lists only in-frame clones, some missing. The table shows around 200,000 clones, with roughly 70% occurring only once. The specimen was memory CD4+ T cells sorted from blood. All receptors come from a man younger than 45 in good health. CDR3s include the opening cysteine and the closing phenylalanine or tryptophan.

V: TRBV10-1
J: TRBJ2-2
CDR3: CASSALAGGTGELFF

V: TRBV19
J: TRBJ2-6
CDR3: CASSLIGSGANVLTF

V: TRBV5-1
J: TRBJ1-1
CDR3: CASSSTGLVNTEAFF

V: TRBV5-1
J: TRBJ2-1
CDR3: CASSLAAGYNEQFF

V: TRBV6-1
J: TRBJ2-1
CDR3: CASKLNLNEQFF

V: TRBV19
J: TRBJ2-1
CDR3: CASRGQGTAYNEQFF

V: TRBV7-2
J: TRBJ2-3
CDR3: CASSAGGREYSTDTQYF

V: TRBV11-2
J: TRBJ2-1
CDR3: CASSANNGAWGEVEQFF

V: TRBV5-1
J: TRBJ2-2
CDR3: CASSLGTLTGELFF

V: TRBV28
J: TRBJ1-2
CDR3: CASRKVGQGVFSNYGYTF

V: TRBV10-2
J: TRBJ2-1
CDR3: CASGIAGGPAGEQFF

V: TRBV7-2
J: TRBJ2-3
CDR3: CASSPWRSSTDTQYF

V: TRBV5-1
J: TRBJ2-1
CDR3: CASSLAGTGNNEQFF

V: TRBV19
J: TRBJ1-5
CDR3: CASSINEGPNQPQHF

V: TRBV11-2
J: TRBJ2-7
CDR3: CASSSYLAGSSHEQYF

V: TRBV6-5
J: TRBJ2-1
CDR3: CASRDRGPYEQFF

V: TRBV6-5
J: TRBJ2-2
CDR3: CASSYLIAAATGELFF

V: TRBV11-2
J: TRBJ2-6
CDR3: CASSPLGQGAGANVLTF

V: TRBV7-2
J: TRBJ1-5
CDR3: CASSLYGSGLNQPQHF

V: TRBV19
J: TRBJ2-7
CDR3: CASSIKGGTYEQYF

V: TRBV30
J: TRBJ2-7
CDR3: CAWSPLAGGGYEQYF

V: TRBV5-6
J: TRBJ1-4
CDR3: CASSQGQGKLFF

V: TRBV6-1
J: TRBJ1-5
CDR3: CASRSGTGSQPQHF

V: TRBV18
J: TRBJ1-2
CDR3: CASSGTGGDGYTF

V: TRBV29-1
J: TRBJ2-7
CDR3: CSVRVTRDSGEQYF

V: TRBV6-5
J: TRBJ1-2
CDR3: CASSSWDSFGYTF

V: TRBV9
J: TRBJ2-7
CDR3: CASNRDTHYEQYF

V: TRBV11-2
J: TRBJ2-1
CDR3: CASSLEPGNEQFF

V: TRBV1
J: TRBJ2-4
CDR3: CTSSQDQSRETGILAKNIQYF

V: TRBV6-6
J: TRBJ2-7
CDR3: CASRLAGSSYEQYF

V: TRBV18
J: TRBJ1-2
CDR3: CASSPEVRDYGYTF

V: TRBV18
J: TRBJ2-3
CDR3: CASSRPNTDTQYF

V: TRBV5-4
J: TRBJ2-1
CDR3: CASSQDGAGPNNEQFF

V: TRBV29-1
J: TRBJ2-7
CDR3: CSVDGVSGHEQYF

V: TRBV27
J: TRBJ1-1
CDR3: CASSPLARFTEAFF

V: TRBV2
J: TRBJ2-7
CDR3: CASSEKRTGYEQYF

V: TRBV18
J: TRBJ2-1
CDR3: CASSPRSAGGVNEQFF

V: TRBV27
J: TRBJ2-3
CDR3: CASSFLREHTQYF

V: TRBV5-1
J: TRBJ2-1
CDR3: CASSVGTSGVELQFF

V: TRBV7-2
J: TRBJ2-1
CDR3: CASSLGGKGRNEQFF

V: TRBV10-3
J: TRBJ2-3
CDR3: CAILDRASTDTQYF